This T cell receptor (beta chain) was identified during a study of cytomegalovirus exposure and HLA in healthy donors. TCRdb's table, derived via immunoSEQ multiplex PCR, lists solely in-frame clones and lacks some. The sample includes some 140,000 clones, nearly 90% of them seen just once. Germline V gene data show CDR1 as MNHEY and CDR2 as SMNVEV (reference sequence). The V segment lost 6 bases and the J segment 6 bases; nucleotides outside the gene matches: 3. The CDR3 loop spans 14 amino acids. With regard to this clone: Its antigen remains unknown.

Study outcomes and limitations: Accounts indicate the classifier identified cytomegalovirus status with strong specificity and sensitivity.

The source of this sequence is a young woman in good health and CMV-seropositive. Sequencing used PBMCs. The chain uses TRBV27 and TRBJ2-2, with 11 bases that match TRBD2. The CDR3 spells CASRNSGGAGELFF. In DNA form, the CDR3 reads TGTGCCAGCAGGAATAGCGGGGGGGCCGGGGAGCTGTTTTTT.